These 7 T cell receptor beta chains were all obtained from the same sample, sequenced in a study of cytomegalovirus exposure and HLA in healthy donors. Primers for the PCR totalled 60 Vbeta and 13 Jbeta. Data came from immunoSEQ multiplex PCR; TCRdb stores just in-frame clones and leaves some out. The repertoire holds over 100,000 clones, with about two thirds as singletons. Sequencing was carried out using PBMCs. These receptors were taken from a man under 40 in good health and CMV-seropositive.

The CDR3 DNA follows: TGTGCCAGCAGCTTAGGCGCGGGGCTACGGGAGACCCAGTACTTC. Its translation: CASSLGAGLRETQYF. The rearrangement uses TRBV11-3 and TRBJ2-5; a weak D match, TRBD2 (6 bases). The CDR3 is made up of 15 amino acids. Germline CDR1 is SGHNT and CDR2 is YENEEA. The V end was cut by 1 base, the J end by 5 bases, with 14 bases between. Combining the CDR3 with reference TRBV11-3 and TRBJ2-5 gives the whole variable domain EAGVVQSPRYKIIEKKQPVAFWCNPISGHNTLYWYLQNLGQGPELLIRYENEEAVDDSQLPKDRFSAERLKGVDSTLKIQPAELGDSAVYLCASSLGAGLRETQYFGPGTRLLVL.

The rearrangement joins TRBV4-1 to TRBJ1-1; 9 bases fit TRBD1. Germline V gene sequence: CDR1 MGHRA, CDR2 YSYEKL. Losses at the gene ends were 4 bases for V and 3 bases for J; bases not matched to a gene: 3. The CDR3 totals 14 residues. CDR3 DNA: TGCGCCAGCAGCCTACGGGACAGGGACACTGAAGCTTTCTTT. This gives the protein CASSLRDRDTEAFF.

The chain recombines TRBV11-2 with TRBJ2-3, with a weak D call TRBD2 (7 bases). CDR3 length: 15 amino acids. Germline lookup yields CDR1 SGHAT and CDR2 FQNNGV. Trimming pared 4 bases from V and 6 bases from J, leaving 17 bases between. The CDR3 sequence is CASSSGRGSLDTQYF. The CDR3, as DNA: TGTGCCAGCAGCTCGGGGAGGGGGTCTTTGGATACGCAGTATTTT. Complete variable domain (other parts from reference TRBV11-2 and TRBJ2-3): EAGVAQSPRYKIIEKRQSVAFWCNPISGHATLYWYQQILGQGPKLLIQFQNNGVVDDSQLPKDRFSAERLKGVDSTLKIQPAKLEDSAVYLCASSSGRGSLDTQYFGPGTRLTVL.

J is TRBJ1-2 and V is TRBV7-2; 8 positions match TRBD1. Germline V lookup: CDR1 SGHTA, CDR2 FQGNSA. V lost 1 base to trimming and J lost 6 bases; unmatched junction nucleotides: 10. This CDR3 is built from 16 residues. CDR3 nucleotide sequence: TGTGCCAGCAGCTTAGAGGTGTCGGACAGGGAAGATGGCTACACCTTC. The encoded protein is CASSLEVSDREDGYTF.

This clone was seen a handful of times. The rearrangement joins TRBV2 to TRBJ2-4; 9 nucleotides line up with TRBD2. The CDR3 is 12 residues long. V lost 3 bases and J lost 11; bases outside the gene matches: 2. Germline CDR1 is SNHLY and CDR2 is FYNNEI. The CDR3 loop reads CASSDLAGFQYF. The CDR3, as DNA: TGTGCCAGCAGTGATCTAGCGGGGTTTCAGTACTTC.

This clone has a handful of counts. The CDR3: CASSYSRHADTQYF. CDR3 DNA sequence: TGTGCCAGCAGTTACTCGAGGCACGCAGATACGCAGTATTTT. The chain has TRBV6-5 and TRBJ2-3, with D uncertain. The CDR3 is 14 residues long. The germline gives CDR1 MNHEY, CDR2 SVGAGI. Trimming removed 0 bases at V and 4 bases at J, with 8 bases between.

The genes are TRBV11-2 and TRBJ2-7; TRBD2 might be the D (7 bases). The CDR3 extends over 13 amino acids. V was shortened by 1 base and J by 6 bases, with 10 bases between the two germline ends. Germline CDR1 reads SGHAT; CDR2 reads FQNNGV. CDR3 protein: CASSLGGGGEQYV. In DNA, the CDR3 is TGTGCCAGCAGCTTAGGAGGGGGGGGCGAGCAGTACGTC.